These 26 T cell receptor beta chains came from one sample sequenced in a study of blood T cells in healthy people across ages. A second about 6 to 12 cycle PCR used barcoded and J-beta primers. TCRdb processed the 5' RACE reads anew with MiXCR; each CDR3 protein has one entry. The top ten hold approximately 20% of the sample, which has around 790,000 distinct CDR3 sequences, 44% seen once. Material for sequencing was blood. These receptors originate from a man aged 55 to 70 in good health.

This clonotype was counted a few times. V usage is TRBV13 and J usage is TRBJ2-4, with D maybe TRBD2 (6 bases). The germline CDR1 and CDR2 sequences are PRHDT and FYEKMQ (reference sequence). This CDR3 region has 15 residues. Trimming took 4 bases from V and 0 from J, leaving 10 bases between them. The CDR3 nucleotides read TGTGCCAGCAGCTCCTCGGGGGAAGCCAAAAACATTCAGTACTTC. This gives the protein CASSSSGEAKNIQYF.

A single count supports this clonotype. J is TRBJ2-5 and V is TRBV6-6, with no clear D. The CDR3 extends over 14 amino acids. Trimming removed 2 bases from V and 1 base from J, with 8 bases in between. The germline V gene has CDR1 MNHNY and CDR2 SVGAGI (reference sequence). The CDR3: CASSYVTLQETQYF. The CDR3 DNA sequence: TGTGCCAGCAGTTACGTGACACTCCAAGAGACCCAGTACTTC.

The rearrangement links TRBV24-1 to TRBJ2-1; TRBD2 agrees at 14 bases. J was trimmed by 10 bases and V by 3 bases; bases with no gene match: 7. The length of the CDR3 is 16 residues. Germline-derived CDR1 and CDR2 are KGHDR and SFDVKD. The CDR3 region has the DNA TGTGCCACCAGTGATCTGACTAGCGGGGGGGTTGGGGAGCAGTTCTTC. Residues: CATSDLTSGGVGEQFF.

The chain recombines TRBV3-1 with TRBJ2-3, with D uncertain. The CDR3 is 12 amino acids. Trimming took off 4 bases at V and 8 bases at J, with 10 bases between the two ends. From germline, CDR1 is LGHDT and CDR2 YNNKEL (reference sequence). This CDR3 is CASSRGFGTQYF. The CDR3 DNA follows: TGTGCCAGCAGCCGAGGATTTGGTACGCAGTATTTT.

A few counts support this clonotype. The genes are TRBV12-3 or TRBV12-4 and TRBJ1-4; TRBD1 aligns across 10 bases. The CDR3 has 16 residues. The ends lost 4 bases at V and 5 bases at J; junction bases unmatched: 7. CDR3 residues: CASSWGTGVQNEKLFF. Written as DNA, the CDR3 is TGTGCCAGCAGTTGGGGGACAGGGGTACAAAATGAAAAACTGTTTTTT.

The chain has TRBV9 and TRBJ1-2; D unresolved. This CDR3 contains 15 residues. Germline loops: CDR1 SGDLS, CDR2 YYNGEE. The V gene lost 3 bases and the J gene lost 5 bases, with 17 bases spanning the gap. This CDR3 reads CASSAGPLAEYGYTF. The CDR3 DNA reads TGTGCCAGCAGCGCCGGACCGCTGGCGGAGTATGGCTACACCTTC.

This clonotype was seen a handful of times. The rearrangement links TRBV3-1 to TRBJ2-7; D call uncertain. The CDR3 contains 14 residues. Trimming cost V 0 bases and J 5 bases, with 11 bases left between them. Germline V gene lookup returns CDR1 LGHDT and CDR2 YNNKEL (reference sequence). The CDR3 region has the DNA TGTGCCAGCAGCCAAGAAGAGGTTCGGCACGAGCAGTACTTC. Its translation is CASSQEEVRHEQYF.

This chain links TRBV3-1 with TRBJ2-3; D may be TRBD1 (6 bases). The CDR3 is 15 residues long. The V gene's germline CDR1 is LGHDT and CDR2 YNNKEL (reference sequence). V gave up 4 bases and J gave up 1 base, with 12 bases separating them. This CDR3 is CASSRTTGGTDTQYF. CDR3 DNA: TGTGCCAGCAGCCGCACGACAGGAGGCACAGATACGCAGTATTTT.

The chain couples TRBV18 to TRBJ1-5; the D gene is possibly TRBD1 (5 bases). CDR1 is KGHSH, CDR2 LQKENI, per germline. The CDR3 loop spans 15 amino acids. Trimming shortened V by 3 bases and J by 4 bases, and 13 bases separated the two germline ends. This chain's CDR3 is CASSPGTGKNQPQHF. CDR3 nucleotides: TGTGCCAGCTCACCTGGGACTGGAAAAAATCAGCCCCAGCATTTT.

At least ten counts were recorded for this clonotype. This chain uses TRBV12-3 or TRBV12-4 with TRBJ2-5; the match to TRBD1 covers 8 bases. V trimming: 4 bases; J trimming: 4 bases; junction bases outside the gene matches: 8. The CDR3 length is 15 residues. CDR3 nucleotides: TGTGCCAGCAGTTCAGCAGGGGGCGGACGAGAGACCCAGTACTTC. Its protein is CASSSAGGGRETQYF.

CDR3 protein: CASSFSSGRRDEQFF. CDR3 bases: TGTGCCAGCAGTTTTTCAAGCGGGAGGCGGGATGAGCAGTTCTTC. The chain recombines TRBV6-5 with TRBJ2-1; 9 nucleotides agree with TRBD2. The J segment lost 8 bases and the V segment lost 4 bases, leaving 9 bases of the junction unmatched. The length of the CDR3 is 15 residues. The germline gives CDR1 MNHEY, CDR2 SVGAGI.

In this sample, this clonotype turned up a few times. This chain connects TRBV3-1 to TRBJ2-7; 9 positions agree with TRBD1. The V and J ends lost 1 base and 3 bases, in that order; junction bases with no gene match: 13. The germline V gene has CDR1 LGHDT and CDR2 YNNKEL (reference sequence). The CDR3 covers 18 residues. The CDR3 spells CASSQVPRGTGLVYEQYF. DNA of the CDR3: TGTGCCAGCAGCCAAGTTCCCCGGGGGACAGGGCTCGTCTACGAGCAGTACTTC.

The gene calls are TRBV27 and TRBJ2-1; 7 bases are a match to TRBD1. With the DNA end fitting TRBJ2-7 better, the J assignment may be wrong. From germline, CDR1 is MNHEY and CDR2 SMNVEV (reference sequence). CDR3 length: 15 amino acids. The CDR3: CASSLTGTAYNEQYF. The CDR3 DNA is TGTGCCAGCAGTTTAACCGGGACAGCTTACAATGAGCAGTACTTC.

The rearrangement uses TRBV20-1 and TRBJ2-1; TRBD2 might be the D (6 bases). Matching the DNA end better, TRBJ2-7 makes the J call doubtful. Germline V gives CDR1 DFQATT, CDR2 SNEGSKA (reference sequence). The CDR3 contains 16 residues. CDR3: CSARDFGGAPYNEQYF. DNA for the CDR3: TGCAGTGCTAGAGATTTCGGCGGGGCACCCTACAATGAGCAGTACTTC.

The chain combines TRBV30 with TRBJ2-5, with a possible D match to TRBD1 (5 bases). CDR1 is GTSNPN and CDR2 is SVGIG in the germline V gene (reference sequence). The V end lost 2 bases, the J end lost 6 bases, and 13 bases lay between the germline ends. This CDR3 comprises 13 residues. The CDR3 sequence: CAWSLGREKTQYF. As DNA, the CDR3 is TGTGCCTGGAGTTTGGGCAGGGAAAAGACCCAGTACTTC.

In this sample, this clonotype turned up a few times. The J gene is TRBJ2-2, the V gene TRBV12-3 or TRBV12-4; TRBD1 aligns across 9 bases. Trimming removed 6 bases from V and 6 bases from J; junction bases left unmatched: 8. This CDR3 has 15 residues. CDR3 bases: TGTGCCAGCAGGCGACAGGGGGTATCTTCCGGGGAGCTGTTTTTT. Translating gives CASRRQGVSSGELFF.

This rearrangement joins TRBV5-1 to TRBJ2-1; D is perhaps TRBD2 (5 bases). In germline, CDR1 is SGHRS, CDR2 YFSETQ. Trimming cost V 3 bases and J 6 bases, with 13 bases left between them. The CDR3 sequence is 14 residues long. The DNA for the CDR3 is TGCGCCAGCAGCTCAACTACTAGTCCCAATGAGCAGTTCTTC. This translates into CASSSTTSPNEQFF.

This clonotype has at least ten counts. The chain joins TRBV7-2 to TRBJ2-7, with 9 bases that match TRBD1. CDR1 and CDR2 from the germline V gene are SGHTA and FQGNSA. Germline trimming cut 5 bases from V and 5 bases from J; bases unmatched to any gene: 16. The CDR3 totals 17 residues. CDR3 nucleotides: TGTGCCAGCAGCGACAACGCCAACAGGGGGCGCGTCCACGAGCAGTACTTC. This encodes CASSDNANRGRVHEQYF.

In this sample, this clonotype turned up a few times. This chain connects TRBV2 to TRBJ1-2, with D possibly TRBD1 on 5 matching bases. V was cut by 5 bases and J by 13 bases, with 14 bases left in between. CDR1 SNHLY and CDR2 FYNNEI come from the germline V gene. The CDR3 runs to 11 residues. CDR3 residues: CASSWDGLPTF. In DNA, the CDR3 is TGTGCCAGCAGTTGGGACGGCTTACCCACCTTC.

The rearrangement links TRBV6-2 or TRBV6-3 to TRBJ2-3; possible D gene TRBD2, 6 bases. Germline V lookup: CDR1 MNHEY, CDR2 SVGEGT. V lost 7 bases and J lost 6, with 11 bases in between. This CDR3 has 12 residues. CDR3 sequence reads: CASTYRGDTQYF. The DNA of the CDR3 is TGTGCCAGCACCTACCGGGGGGATACGCAGTATTTT.

The V gene is TRBV7-9, the J gene TRBJ1-4; D might be TRBD1 (6 bases). V dropped 1 base and J dropped 8 bases, with 17 bases sitting between them. Germline V gene lookup returns CDR1 SEHNR and CDR2 FQNEAQ (reference sequence). The CDR3 runs 16 residues. CDR3 amino acids: CASSLDIGGQEEKLFF. In DNA form, the CDR3 reads TGTGCCAGCAGCTTAGATATAGGGGGGCAAGAGGAAAAACTGTTTTTT.

V usage is TRBV28 and J usage is TRBJ2-1; D may be TRBD2 (5 bases). The CDR3 has 14 residues. Trimming removed 7 bases from V and 1 base from J, with 11 bases in between. Germline lookup yields CDR1 MDHEN and CDR2 SYDVKM. The CDR3 DNA sequence: TGTGCCAGCACCGACCCGGGGTCCTACAATGAGCAGTTCTTC. Residues: CASTDPGSYNEQFF.

This chain uses TRBV20-1 with TRBJ1-1; possible D gene TRBD1, 5 bases. CDR3 length: 16 amino acids. Trimming shortened V by 3 bases and J by 3 bases, and 20 bases separated the two germline ends. Germline values: CDR1 DFQATT, CDR2 SNEGSKA (reference sequence). CDR3 residues: CSASIGAGLLDTEAFF. The CDR3 bases are TGCAGTGCTAGCATCGGGGCAGGGTTACTCGACACTGAAGCTTTCTTT.

The chain combines TRBV14 with TRBJ2-5; TRBD1 aligns across 7 bases. The CDR3 runs to 16 residues. Losses at the gene ends were 5 bases for V and 11 bases for J; bases not matched to a gene: 20. Germline-derived CDR1 and CDR2 are SGHDN and FVKESK. CDR3 amino acids: CASSYGQAALPYEQYF. In DNA, the CDR3 is TGTGCCAGCAGCTACGGACAGGCGGCACTACCCTACGAACAGTACTTC.

This clonotype showed up just a few times. The chain has TRBV10-1 and TRBJ2-7; 7 bases map to TRBD1. Germline V gene data show CDR1 as WNHNN and CDR2 as SYGVQD (reference sequence). The CDR3 extends over 13 amino acids. With 5 bases clipped from V and 4 bases from J, the junction kept 5 bases outside the gene matches. The CDR3 DNA reads TGCGCCAGCAGTCAAGGGGGCAGATACGAGCAGTACTTC. Protein sequence: CASSQGGRYEQYF.

This chain uses TRBV29-1 with TRBJ1-2; D is ambiguous. CDR3 length: 13 residues. V was cut by 1 base and J by 2 bases, with 8 bases left in between. Germline V lookup: CDR1 SQVTM, CDR2 ANQGSEA. In nucleotides, the CDR3 is TGCAGCGTTGAAGTAGGGCAAAACTATGGCTACACCTTC. As protein: CSVEVGQNYGYTF.